The clone carrying this TCR beta chain occurred many times. What it recognizes is unknown. This CDR3 has 14 amino acids. CDR1 is SGHVS, CDR2 FNYEAQ, per germline. Trimming pared 5 bases from V and 0 bases from J, leaving 10 bases between. The data were obtained in a study of T cell repertoires in cytomegalovirus infection. Study-wide context: Carrying CMV and the relevant HLA type showed in public TCR beta signatures.

TCRdb reprocessed the reads with MiXCR, giving one entry per CDR3 protein. The table has about 920,000 distinct CDR3 sequences, 31% seen once; the top ten hold roughly 13%. The chain has TRBV7-6 and TRBJ1-1; D is uncertain. The sequence was collected from a human donor in good health (CMV status not recorded). Some clones in this sample may be carry-over from other donors' samples. Sequenced material: cultured CD8+ T cells from PBMCs, taken from culture after CMV antigen stimulation. The DNA of the CDR3 is TGTGCCAGCAGCCCCCGGGTGGTGAACACTGAAGCTTTCTTT. It specifies CASSPRVVNTEAFF.